The 27 T cell receptor beta chains in this list originate from one sample, sequenced in a study of shared clonotypes between healthy human individuals. Assay used: immunoSEQ multiplex PCR; TCRdb lists only in-frame clones, some missing. This table holds 2 million to 2.5 million clones, roughly 92% found once. Sequenced: naive CD4+ T cells from PBMCs. Documented subset: CD45RA+ positively selected. Receptors were obtained from a man younger than 30 in good health. Some clones in this sample may be carry-over from other donors' samples.

The gene calls are TRBV5-1 and TRBJ2-3; tentatively, D is TRBD1 (5 bases). CDR3 length equals 15 residues. Trimming removed 0 bases at V and 4 bases at J, with 12 bases between. Per germline, CDR1 SGHRS and CDR2 YFSETQ. CDR3 nucleotides: TGCGCCAGCAGCTTGGCTCAGGGTATAGCAGATACGCAGTATTTT. Translation: CASSLAQGIADTQYF.

The J gene is TRBJ2-5, the V gene TRBV19, with D tentatively TRBD1 (7 bases). The CDR3 spans 15 residues. Looked up from germline, CDR1 is LNHDA and CDR2 is SQIVND (reference sequence). Trimming cost V 8 bases and J 3 bases, with 19 bases left between them. Written as DNA, the CDR3 is TGTGCCAGTGGAGGGCCGACAGGGATGGAAGAGACCCAGTACTTC. Protein sequence: CASGGPTGMEETQYF.

The rearrangement uses TRBV5-5 and TRBJ1-1; maybe TRBD1 (6 bases). Germline-derived CDR1 and CDR2 are SGHKS and YYEKEE (reference sequence). This CDR3 contains 16 residues. Trimming took off 0 bases at V and 2 bases at J, with 14 bases between the two ends. CDR3 sequence (DNA): TGTGCCAGCAGCTTGGAACAGGGATTAGGTAACACTGAAGCTTTCTTT. Translating it yields CASSLEQGLGNTEAFF.

The CDR3 protein is CASSPQTEAFF. In DNA, the CDR3 is TGTGCCAGCTCACCGCAAACTGAAGCTTTCTTT. The genes are TRBV18 and TRBJ1-1; D remains unclear. CDR1 KGHSH and CDR2 LQKENI come from the germline V gene. Between the trimmed V and J ends, which lost 3 bases and 5 bases, there was a span of 4 bases. The CDR3 runs 11 residues.

V gene TRBV7-2 combines with J gene TRBJ1-2, with D maybe TRBD1 (6 bases). Per the germline V gene, CDR1 is SGHTA and CDR2 is FQGNSA. Trimming took 4 bases from V and 3 from J, leaving 21 bases between them. This CDR3 has 17 amino acids. CDR3 DNA: TGTGCCAGCAGCTCCCTCGGGGGCGCGGGCAATGACTATGGCTACACCTTC. As protein: CASSSLGGAGNDYGYTF.

The chain couples TRBV6-5 to TRBJ1-1; D possibly corresponds to TRBD1 (5 bases). Trimming removed 4 bases from V and 1 base from J, with 16 bases in between. The CDR3 covers 16 residues. In germline, CDR1 is MNHEY, CDR2 SVGAGI. CDR3 nucleotides: TGTGCCAGCAGTTCCAAGACCATTAGGGGGAACACTGAAGCTTTCTTT. Its translation is CASSSKTIRGNTEAFF.

The chain couples TRBV10-3 to TRBJ2-3, with a weak D call TRBD2 (6 bases). V shed 11 bases and J shed 4 bases, with 13 bases lying between them. The CDR3 runs 12 residues. In germline, CDR1 is ENHRY, CDR2 SYGVKD. CDR3 nucleotide sequence: TGTGCCGGTGCGGGAAACGCAGATACGCAGTATTTT. It is translated as CAGAGNADTQYF.

The V gene is TRBV4-1, the J gene TRBJ1-4; D call uncertain. The germline gives CDR1 MGHRA, CDR2 YSYEKL. CDR3 length equals 15 residues. V gave up 3 bases and J gave up 2 bases, with 10 bases separating them. In DNA, the CDR3 is TGCGCCAGCAGCCAGGGCCTTGGGACTAATGAAAAACTGTTTTTT. Translating gives CASSQGLGTNEKLFF.

This clone was picked up one time. The sample holds other DNA sequences that translate to the same CDR3. The chain has TRBV10-3 and TRBJ2-7; a weak D match, TRBD2 (6 bases). CDR3 length equals 11 residues. CDR1 ENHRY and CDR2 SYGVKD come from the germline V gene. Trimming stripped 8 bases from V and 1 base from J, with 6 bases between. As DNA, the CDR3 is TGTGCCATCGGGGGGTCCTACGAGCAGTACTTC. It yields the protein CAIGGSYEQYF.

The V and J genes are TRBV2 and TRBJ1-2, with 8 bases that match TRBD1. V was pared by 4 bases and J by 8 bases, with 18 bases of the junction left unmatched. CDR1 is SNHLY, CDR2 FYNNEI, per germline. The CDR3 totals 17 residues. Here the CDR3 reads CASSVAIGGRTGRGYTF. The CDR3 DNA reads as TGTGCCAGCAGTGTCGCAATAGGGGGTAGGACAGGGCGAGGCTACACCTTC.

This rearrangement joins TRBV2 to TRBJ1-5; D unresolved. Germline V gene lookup returns CDR1 SNHLY and CDR2 FYNNEI. CDR3 length: 13 amino acids. Deletions cut 8 bases from V and 3 bases from J, with 11 bases between. The DNA of the CDR3 is TGTGCCAGCCACGACGGACTCAATCAGCCCCAGCATTTT. Protein: CASHDGLNQPQHF.

This chain connects TRBV4-1 to TRBJ2-5; D is unresolved. This CDR3 contains 12 residues. Trimming took 4 bases from V and 4 from J, leaving 7 bases between them. Germline assignment: CDR1 MGHRA and CDR2 YSYEKL. The CDR3 nucleotides read TGCGCCAGCAGCCGGAATCTAGAGACCCAGTACTTC. It is translated as CASSRNLETQYF.

This chain links TRBV7-2 with TRBJ2-1; 10 nucleotides line up with TRBD2. Germline loops: CDR1 SGHTA, CDR2 FQGNSA. Germline trimming cut 5 bases from V and 9 bases from J; bases unmatched to any gene: 13. The CDR3 is made up of 16 amino acids. DNA for the CDR3: TGTGCCAGCAGCCGACGACAACCTAGCGGGAGTCTTGAGCAGTTCTTC. This encodes CASSRRQPSGSLEQFF. The full variable domain, its missing parts supplied by reference TRBV7-2 and TRBJ2-1, is GAGVSQSPSNKVTEKGKDVELRCDPISGHTALYWYRQSLGQGLEFLIYFQGNSAPDKSGLPSDRFSAERTGGSVSTLTIQRTQQEDSAVYLCASSRRQPSGSLEQFFGPGTRLTVL.

The chain is built from TRBV6-5 and TRBJ2-2; possible D gene TRBD1, 6 bases. Germline CDR1 is MNHEY and CDR2 is SVGAGI. The ends were cut back, 8 bases at V and 0 bases at J, with 13 bases in the middle. The CDR3 has 15 amino acids. As DNA, the CDR3 is TGTGCCAGCGTAAGAGGGACACCGAACACCGGGGAGCTGTTTTTT. Protein product: CASVRGTPNTGELFF.

This chain connects TRBV7-6 to TRBJ1-1, with 11 bases identical to TRBD1. The CDR3 runs 15 residues. V was pared by 6 bases and J by 5 bases, with 8 bases of the junction left unmatched. CDR1 SGHVS and CDR2 FNYEAQ come from the germline V gene. CDR3 sequence reads: CASSQTGTGGTEAFF. In nucleotides, the CDR3 is TGTGCCAGCAGTCAAACCGGGACAGGGGGAACTGAAGCTTTCTTT.

This chain connects TRBV18 to TRBJ2-1, with TRBD2 identical over 9 bases. Germline V gene lookup returns CDR1 KGHSH and CDR2 LQKENI. The ends lost 3 bases at V and 8 bases at J; junction bases unmatched: 5. This CDR3 has 14 amino acids. In DNA, the CDR3 is TGTGCCAGCTCACCTAGCGGGAGTTCGTATGAGCAGTTCTTC. Its translation: CASSPSGSSYEQFF. The full variable domain, rest sourced from reference TRBV18 and TRBJ2-1, is NAGVMQNPRHLVRRRGQEARLRCSPMKGHSHVYWYRQLPEEGLKFMVYLQKENIIDESGMPKERFSAEFPKEGPSILRIQQVVRGDSAAYFCASSPSGSSYEQFFGPGTRLTVL.

The chain couples TRBV5-1 to TRBJ2-1, with 10 positions matching TRBD2. This CDR3 contains 19 residues. Germline V CDR1 and CDR2: SGHRS, YFSETQ. Germline trimming cut 4 bases from V and 8 bases from J; bases unmatched to any gene: 21. The CDR3 nucleotides read TGCGCCAGCAGCATGGAGGTAGCTAGCGGGAGAAAAAAGATCTATGAGCAGTTCTTC. Encoded protein: CASSMEVASGRKKIYEQFF.

The rearrangement links TRBV2 to TRBJ1-5, with D possibly matching TRBD1 (6 bases). V shed 5 bases and J shed 12 bases, with 23 bases lying between them. This CDR3 is built from 15 residues. Germline V gene sequence: CDR1 SNHLY, CDR2 FYNNEI. The CDR3, as DNA: TGTGCCAGCAGTTTCGTTATGTGGGACACTTCTGGCCAGCATTTT. Protein: CASSFVMWDTSGQHF.

The chain uses TRBV5-1 and TRBJ2-6; 8 bases are a match to TRBD1. The germline gives CDR1 SGHRS, CDR2 YFSETQ. V lost 3 bases to trimming and J lost 2 bases; unmatched junction nucleotides: 7. This CDR3 has 17 amino acids. The CDR3, as DNA: TGCGCCAGCAGCTCCGGACCGACAGGGGCTGGGGCCAACGTCCTGACTTTC. Translating gives CASSSGPTGAGANVLTF.

The genes are TRBV2 and TRBJ2-1; 7 bases line up with TRBD2. The CDR3 is 14 amino acids. V was clipped by 1 base and J by 6 bases; unmatched bases: 3. Germline loops: CDR1 SNHLY, CDR2 FYNNEI. CDR3 in DNA: TGTGCCAGCAGTGAAGGAACTAGCGTCAATGAGCAGTTCTTC. As protein: CASSEGTSVNEQFF.

The chain uses TRBV7-3 and TRBJ2-7; possible D gene TRBD1, 6 bases. The CDR3 length is 13 residues. From germline, CDR1 is SGHTA and CDR2 FQGTGA. V was trimmed by 2 bases and J by 6 bases, leaving 11 bases between them. CDR3 loop: CASSLRRGTEQYF. The CDR3 DNA is TGTGCCAGCAGCTTACGCAGGGGAACCGAGCAGTACTTC.

The gene calls are TRBV10-3 and TRBJ1-1; 7 bases line up with TRBD1. With V trimmed by 0 bases and J by 3 bases, 1 base remained unmatched. CDR1 is ENHRY, CDR2 SYGVKD, per germline. The CDR3 is made up of 14 amino acids. CDR3 residues: CAISESGQYTEAFF. DNA of the CDR3: TGTGCCATCAGTGAGTCGGGACAGTACACTGAAGCTTTCTTT.

The rearrangement joins TRBV28 to TRBJ2-1; weak D call: TRBD1 (5 bases). The germline V and J ends were trimmed by 6 bases and 0 bases, with 9 bases remaining between them. Germline V lookup: CDR1 MDHEN, CDR2 SYDVKM. CDR3 length: 14 residues. The CDR3 nucleotides read TGTGCCAGCAGGACAGCGAGCTCCTACAATGAGCAGTTCTTC. It encodes CASRTASSYNEQFF.

The J gene is TRBJ1-1, the V gene TRBV2; 10 bases fit TRBD1. The germline V gene encodes CDR1 SNHLY and CDR2 FYNNEI. V lost 6 bases to trimming and J lost 4 bases; unmatched junction nucleotides: 8. The CDR3 totals 15 residues. CDR3 bases: TGTGCCAGCAGAGCCGACGGACAGGGGGGCACTGAAGCTTTCTTT. Its protein product is CASRADGQGGTEAFF.

A single count supports this clone. The chain carries TRBV9 and TRBJ2-1; D remains ambiguous. Deletions cut 0 bases from V and 7 bases from J, with 11 bases between. This CDR3 has 14 amino acids. CDR1 and CDR2 (germline): SGDLS, YYNGEE. The CDR3 sequence: CASSVDSRMNEQFF. CDR3 bases: TGTGCCAGCAGCGTAGACTCCAGAATGAATGAGCAGTTCTTC. Using reference TRBV9 and TRBJ2-1 for the parts outside the CDR3, the full variable domain is DSGVTQTPKHLITATGQRVTLRCSPRSGDLSVYWYQQSLDQGLQFLIQYYNGEERAKGNILERFSAQQFPDLHSELNLSSLELGDSALYFCASSVDSRMNEQFFGPGTRLTVL.

The gene calls are TRBV15 and TRBJ2-7; 10 bases align to TRBD1. Germline CDR1 is LNHNV and CDR2 is YYDKDF (reference sequence). Germline trimming cut 4 bases from V and 6 bases from J; bases unmatched to any gene: 6. The CDR3 is 14 amino acids. The CDR3: CATSKGQGTGEQYF. CDR3 bases: TGTGCCACCAGCAAGGGACAGGGGACTGGCGAGCAGTACTTC.

The count of this clone is one. The chain carries TRBV4-1 and TRBJ1-2; D possibly corresponds to TRBD1 (6 bases). The V gene lost 0 bases and the J gene lost 4 bases, with 18 bases spanning the gap. The CDR3 is made up of 17 amino acids. Germline loops: CDR1 MGHRA, CDR2 YSYEKL. This CDR3 is CASSQEMPAQGPYGYTF. CDR3 sequence (DNA): TGCGCCAGCAGCCAAGAAATGCCCGCACAGGGACCCTATGGCTACACCTTC.